Shown below are 16 T cell receptor beta chains from a single sample sequenced in a study of blood T cell repertoires in COVID-19. This table comes from immunoSEQ multiplex PCR, and its TCRdb copy is limited to in-frame clones, with some not included. This sample has more than 120,000 clones, with approximately 84% found just once. Sequenced: peripheral blood. The receptors were gathered from a human donor in a cohort sampled during active COVID-19.

The chain couples TRBV25-1 to TRBJ2-2; 7 positions match TRBD2. The CDR3 has 16 amino acids. Trimming at V came to 2 bases and at J to 2 bases, leaving 5 bases not matched to a gene. Per the germline V gene, CDR1 is MGHDK and CDR2 is SYGVNS. The CDR3 reads CASSEAAGPNTGELFF. In DNA form, the CDR3 reads TGTGCCAGCAGTGAAGCAGCGGGGCCCAACACCGGGGAGCTGTTTTTT.

The genes are TRBV5-1 and TRBJ2-5; perhaps TRBD2 as D (5 bases). Germline V CDR1 and CDR2: SGHRS, YFSETQ. V was pared by 2 bases and J by 5 bases, with 16 bases between. This CDR3 has 15 amino acids. The CDR3, as DNA: TGCGCCAGCAGCTTAGGTGGGAGAGTTTCGGAGACCCAGTACTTC. Its translation: CASSLGGRVSETQYF.

This chain links TRBV4-2 with TRBJ2-1, with D possibly TRBD2 on 7 matching bases. Per the germline V gene, CDR1 is LGHNA and CDR2 is YNFKEQ. The CDR3 is made up of 17 amino acids. V lost 3 bases to trimming and J lost 8 bases, with 23 bases between them. The CDR3 region is CASSQGAGGASRDEQFF. The CDR3 region has the DNA TGTGCCAGCAGCCAGGGGGCTGGGGGGGCCTCTAGGGATGAGCAGTTCTTC.

The chain recombines TRBV9 with TRBJ1-1; 7 bases align to TRBD1. Germline V CDR1 and CDR2: SGDLS, YYNGEE. V dropped 4 bases and J dropped 0; count of bases not matched to a gene: 9. This CDR3 has 16 amino acids. DNA for the CDR3: TGTGCCAGCAGCCCCCGGGACAGCAGTATGAACACTGAAGCTTTCTTT. As protein: CASSPRDSSMNTEAFF.

The J gene is TRBJ2-1, the V gene TRBV19, with 7 bases identical to TRBD2. The V gene end was trimmed by 2 bases and the J gene end by 3 bases; junction bases not matched to a gene: 4. Germline lookup yields CDR1 LNHDA and CDR2 SQIVND (reference sequence). This CDR3 has 15 amino acids. The CDR3, as DNA: TGTGCCAGTAGTATATTGGGGGGGGACTACAATGAGCAGTTCTTC. Amino acids: CASSILGGDYNEQFF.

V and J are TRBV15 and TRBJ1-5; a possible D gene is TRBD1 (5 bases). Looked up from germline, CDR1 is LNHNV and CDR2 is YYDKDF (reference sequence). V dropped 1 base and J dropped 4 bases, with 8 bases sitting between them. This CDR3 has 14 amino acids. The CDR3 nucleotides read TGTGCCACCAGCAGAGGACAGCAAAATCAGCCCCAGCATTTT. Encoded protein: CATSRGQQNQPQHF.

This clone was recorded a few times. The V and J genes are TRBV3-1 (or the pseudogene TRBV3-2) and TRBJ1-5; no reliable D call. The length of the CDR3 is 15 residues. Per germline, CDR1 LGHDT and CDR2 YNNKEL (reference sequence). Trimming removed 0 bases from V and 8 bases from J, with 14 bases in between. CDR3 sequence (DNA): TGTGCCAGCAGCCAAGATGTCTCTAAGAGGGAGCCCCAGCATTTT. It translates to CASSQDVSKREPQHF.

The chain employs TRBV29-1 and TRBJ2-5, with TRBD2 identical over 9 bases. The CDR3 has 13 amino acids. V lost 6 bases, J lost 5 bases, and 7 bases stayed unmatched. Germline values: CDR1 SQVTM, CDR2 ANQGSEA. Here the CDR3 reads CSVGGRAGETQYF. The CDR3 nucleotides are TGCAGCGTAGGCGGGAGGGCCGGGGAGACCCAGTACTTC.

V and J are TRBV29-1 and TRBJ2-3; 10 nucleotides line up with TRBD1. With V trimmed by 4 bases and J by 1 base, 5 bases remained unmatched. This CDR3 is 15 amino acids long. Germline V CDR1 and CDR2: SQVTM, ANQGSEA. The CDR3 loop is CSVGSGTGGTDTQYF. The DNA of the CDR3 is TGCAGCGTTGGGTCCGGGACAGGGGGCACAGATACGCAGTATTTT.

V is TRBV29-1 and J is TRBJ1-1; D unclear. Germline CDR1 and CDR2: SQVTM and ANQGSEA. The V end lost 6 bases, the J end lost 5 bases, and 13 bases lay between the germline ends. CDR3 length equals 12 residues. The CDR3 region is CSVRLAGTEAFF. DNA for the CDR3: TGCAGCGTCCGACTGGCGGGTACTGAAGCTTTCTTT.

J is TRBJ2-7 and V is TRBV6-5; 14 bases align to TRBD2. The CDR3 has 12 amino acids. With V trimmed by 5 bases and J by 12 bases, 3 bases remained unmatched. Germline CDR1 reads MNHEY; CDR2 reads SVGAGI. The CDR3 sequence: CASSKGLAGAYV. The CDR3 DNA is TGTGCCAGCAGTAAGGGACTAGCGGGAGCGTACGTC.

The V call is TRBV5-1, the J call TRBJ2-7; D is perhaps TRBD1 (5 bases). The CDR3 contains 15 residues. Trimming pared 4 bases from V and 0 bases from J, leaving 14 bases between. Germline CDR1 is SGHRS and CDR2 is YFSETQ. CDR3 in amino acids: CASSQQGLSSYEQYF. The CDR3 nucleotides read TGCGCCAGCAGCCAGCAGGGCCTGAGCTCCTACGAGCAGTACTTC.

Remarks on this clone: The sample carries other DNA sequences with the same CDR3. The chain employs TRBV6-5 and TRBJ1-5; 7 nucleotides agree with TRBD1. Germline V lookup: CDR1 MNHEY, CDR2 SVGAGI. V lost 0 bases, J lost 7 bases, and 6 bases stayed unmatched. This CDR3 is built from 15 residues. CDR3 sequence reads: CASSYSSTGAQPQHF. CDR3 sequence (DNA): TGTGCCAGCAGTTACTCGAGTACAGGGGCGCAGCCCCAGCATTTT.

V is TRBV5-1 and J is TRBJ2-4, with D possibly matching TRBD2 (6 bases). V dropped 3 bases and J dropped 3 bases, with 13 bases sitting between them. The CDR3 consists of 15 residues. Germline loops: CDR1 SGHRS, CDR2 YFSETQ. CDR3 bases: TGCGCCAGCAGCTCCGGGACTTCCCTCAAAAACATTCAGTACTTC. This codes for CASSSGTSLKNIQYF. The full variable domain, in which reference TRBV5-1 and TRBJ2-4 provide the parts outside the CDR3, is KAGVTQTPRYLIKTRGQQVTLSCSPISGHRSVSWYQQTPGQGLQFLFEYFSETQRNKGNFPGRFSGRQFSNSRSEMNVSTLELGDSALYLCASSSGTSLKNIQYFGAGTRLSVL.

J is TRBJ2-3 and V is TRBV6-6; D is perhaps TRBD1 (6 bases). Germline assignment: CDR1 MNHNY and CDR2 SVGAGI (reference sequence). The CDR3 is 16 amino acids. The V and J ends lost 4 bases and 2 bases respectively, with 16 bases between them. Here the CDR3 DNA reads TGTGCCAGCAGTTCTGATTGGGGGCCTTTCACAGATACGCAGTATTTT. Translation: CASSSDWGPFTDTQYF.

The V call is TRBV5-1, the J call TRBJ2-5, with a tentative D call TRBD1 (5 bases). V lost 4 bases, J lost 0 bases, and 13 bases lay in between. The CDR3 has 15 amino acids. The germline V gene encodes CDR1 SGHRS and CDR2 YFSETQ. The CDR3 spells CASSQSRVYQETQYF. The CDR3 DNA follows: TGCGCCAGCAGCCAGAGCAGGGTGTACCAAGAGACCCAGTACTTC. The complete variable domain, with remaining parts taken from reference TRBV5-1 and TRBJ2-5, reads KAGVTQTPRYLIKTRGQQVTLSCSPISGHRSVSWYQQTPGQGLQFLFEYFSETQRNKGNFPGRFSGRQFSNSRSEMNVSTLELGDSALYLCASSQSRVYQETQYFGPGTRLLVL.